The 14 T cell receptor beta chains given below trace back to one sample, sequenced in a study of T cell changes during pregnancy in multiple sclerosis. Profiling relied on immunoSEQ multiplex PCR, and the TCRdb table lists in-frame clones only, not all of them. The repertoire holds around 99,000 clones, with 92% as singletons. Sequenced here: peripheral blood, sampled in the first trimester of pregnancy. The receptors here all came from a female donor with multiple sclerosis, enrolled in a pregnancy study.

The V gene is TRBV6-1, the J gene TRBJ2-7; 11 positions match TRBD2. V dropped 3 bases and J dropped 4; count of bases not matched to a gene: 5. The germline V gene has CDR1 MNHNS and CDR2 SASEGT. The CDR3 has 15 amino acids. CDR3 amino acids: CASSEFSGRGYEQYF. In DNA, the CDR3 is TGTGCCAGCAGTGAGTTTAGCGGGAGGGGGTACGAGCAGTACTTC.

The DNA of the CDR3 is TGTGCCAGCAGTTTGCAGGGGGCATCCTACGAGCAGTACTTC. The encoded protein is CASSLQGASYEQYF. The V and J genes are TRBV28 and TRBJ2-7; 8 nucleotides line up with TRBD1. V lost 3 bases, J lost 1 base, and 2 bases stayed unmatched. The CDR3 has 14 amino acids. The germline V gene has CDR1 MDHEN and CDR2 SYDVKM.

The chain employs TRBV2 and TRBJ1-6; D is undetermined. V was pared by 4 bases and J by 8 bases, with 12 bases between. This CDR3 comprises 14 residues. Germline lookup yields CDR1 SNHLY and CDR2 FYNNEI. CDR3 DNA sequence: TGTGCCAGCAGTGGGTGGAGAGTAGATTCACCCCTCCACTTT. It yields the protein CASSGWRVDSPLHF.

The CDR3 region is CASTTGAHNEQFF. The CDR3 coding sequence is TGTGCCAGTACCACAGGGGCCCACAATGAGCAGTTCTTC. The rearrangement links TRBV19 to TRBJ2-1; 7 bases line up with TRBD1. V lost 7 bases and J lost 5; bases outside the gene matches: 5. CDR1 and CDR2 (germline): LNHDA, SQIVND (reference sequence). CDR3 size: 13 residues.

The chain links TRBV28 to TRBJ2-7, with a weak D call TRBD2 (6 bases). Germline CDR1 and CDR2: MDHEN and SYDVKM. The CDR3 extends over 14 amino acids. Trimming removed 10 bases at V and 2 bases at J, with 18 bases between. As DNA, the CDR3 is TGTGCCACGCGAGGGGCGGCGGGACCCTACGAGCAGTACTTC. Encoded protein: CATRGAAGPYEQYF.

The V and J genes are TRBV5-4 and TRBJ2-7; D gene unclear. Trimming removed 0 bases from V and 0 bases from J, with 7 bases in between. CDR3 length equals 14 residues. Germline CDR1 is SGHNT and CDR2 is YYREEE (reference sequence). The CDR3 sequence: CASSLEPFSYEQYF. CDR3 DNA sequence: TGTGCCAGCAGCTTGGAGCCGTTCTCCTACGAGCAGTACTTC.

This clone was counted a single time. The V gene is TRBV11-2, the J gene TRBJ2-7; D possibly corresponds to TRBD1 (6 bases). The CDR3 extends over 18 amino acids. The V gene's germline CDR1 is SGHAT and CDR2 FQNNGV. Trimming shortened V by 2 bases and J by 2 bases, and 22 bases separated the two germline ends. The CDR3 DNA reads TGTGCCAGCAGCTTAACAGACAACGTGGGGGCCCAGACCTACGAGCAGTACTTC. It encodes CASSLTDNVGAQTYEQYF.

This clone was recorded a few times. The chain links TRBV28 to TRBJ2-7; 8 nucleotides align to TRBD1. Germline lookup yields CDR1 MDHEN and CDR2 SYDVKM. This CDR3 region has 16 residues. Germline trimming cut 3 bases from V and 2 bases from J; bases unmatched to any gene: 9. CDR3 sequence: CASSLPGTGDTYEQYF. The CDR3 DNA follows: TGTGCCAGCAGTTTGCCCGGGACAGGCGATACCTACGAGCAGTACTTC. The variable domain in full, with the rest retrieved from reference TRBV28 and TRBJ2-7, is DVKVTQSSRYLVKRTGEKVFLECVQDMDHENMFWYRQDPGLGLRLIYFSYDVKMKEKGDIPEGYSVSREKKERFSLILESASTNQTSMYLCASSLPGTGDTYEQYFGPGTRLTVT.

This chain links TRBV7-2 with TRBJ2-6; TRBD2 matches at 7 bases. With 5 bases clipped from V and 2 bases from J, the junction kept 6 bases outside the gene matches. The CDR3 runs 16 residues. CDR1 is SGHTA and CDR2 is FQGNSA in the germline V gene. The CDR3 is CASSLPRGAGANVLTF. The CDR3 region has the DNA TGTGCCAGCAGCCTCCCCCGGGGGGCTGGGGCCAACGTCCTGACTTTC.

The chain couples TRBV10-3 to TRBJ2-7, with D possibly being TRBD1 (6 bases). V lost 11 bases to trimming and J lost 3 bases, with 17 bases between them. The CDR3 sequence is 13 residues long. From germline, CDR1 is ENHRY and CDR2 SYGVKD. This chain's CDR3 is CAGGQGRLYEQYF. The CDR3 bases are TGTGCCGGGGGCCAAGGCCGTCTCTACGAGCAGTACTTC.

The rearrangement links TRBV5-6 to TRBJ2-7, with TRBD1 identical over 10 bases. The CDR3 has 13 residues. The ends lost 2 bases at V and 7 bases at J; junction bases unmatched: 3. Germline assignment: CDR1 SGHDT and CDR2 YYEEEE. The CDR3 protein is CASSFKDRGEQYF. The DNA for the CDR3 is TGTGCCAGCAGCTTTAAGGACAGGGGGGAGCAGTACTTC. Full variable domain (remainder filled in from reference TRBV5-6 and TRBJ2-7): DAGVTQSPTHLIKTRGQQVTLRCSPKSGHDTVSWYQQALGQGPQFIFQYYEEEERQRGNFPDRFSGHQFPNYSSELNVNALLLGDSALYLCASSFKDRGEQYFGPGTRLTVT.

The J gene is TRBJ1-5, the V gene TRBV30; 7 positions match TRBD1. This CDR3 spans 15 amino acids. Germline loops: CDR1 GTSNPN, CDR2 SVGIG (reference sequence). J lost 2 bases, V lost 2 bases, and 6 bases had no gene match. The CDR3 reads CAWSKDRRGNQPQHF. DNA of the CDR3: TGTGCCTGGAGTAAGGACAGGCGAGGCAATCAGCCCCAGCATTTT.

V gene TRBV2 combines with J gene TRBJ2-5; no firm D call. This CDR3 is 14 amino acids long. The germline V and J ends were trimmed by 1 base and 1 base, with 7 bases remaining between them. Germline V CDR1 and CDR2: SNHLY, FYNNEI. In DNA form, the CDR3 reads TGTGCCAGCAGTGAAGTGTTGGCCCAAGAGACCCAGTACTTC. Translating gives CASSEVLAQETQYF.

J is TRBJ1-4 and V is TRBV5-4; 7 positions match TRBD1. V shed 1 base, J shed 2 bases, and the junction held 2 bases outside the gene matches. This CDR3 is built from 15 residues. Germline loops: CDR1 SGHNT, CDR2 YYREEE (reference sequence). CDR3 nucleotide sequence: TGTGCCAGCAGCTTGCAACAGGGGACTAATGAAAAACTGTTTTTT. This sequence encodes CASSLQQGTNEKLFF.